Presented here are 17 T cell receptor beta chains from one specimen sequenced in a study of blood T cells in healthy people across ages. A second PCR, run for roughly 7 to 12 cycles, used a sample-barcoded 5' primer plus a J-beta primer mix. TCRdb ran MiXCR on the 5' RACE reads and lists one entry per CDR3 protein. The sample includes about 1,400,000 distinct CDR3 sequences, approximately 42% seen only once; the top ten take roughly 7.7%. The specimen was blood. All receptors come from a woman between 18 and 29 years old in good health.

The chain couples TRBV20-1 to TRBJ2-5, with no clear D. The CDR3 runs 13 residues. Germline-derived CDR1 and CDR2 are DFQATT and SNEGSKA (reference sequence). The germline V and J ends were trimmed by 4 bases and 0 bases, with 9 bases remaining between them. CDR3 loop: CSAIQRDQETQYF. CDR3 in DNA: TGCAGTGCTATCCAGCGCGACCAAGAGACCCAGTACTTC.

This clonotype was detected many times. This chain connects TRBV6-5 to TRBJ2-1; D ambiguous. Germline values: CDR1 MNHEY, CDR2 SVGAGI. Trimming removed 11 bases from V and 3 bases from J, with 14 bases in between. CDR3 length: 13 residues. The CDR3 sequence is CASGPESYNEQFF. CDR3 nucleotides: TGTGCCTCTGGGCCCGAGAGCTACAATGAGCAGTTCTTC.

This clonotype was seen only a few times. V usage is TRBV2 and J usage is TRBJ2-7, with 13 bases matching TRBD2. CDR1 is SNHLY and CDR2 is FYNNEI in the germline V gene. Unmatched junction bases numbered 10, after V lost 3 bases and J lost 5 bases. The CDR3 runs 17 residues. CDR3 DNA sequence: TGTGCCAGCAGTGATAATATGGGACTAGCGGGGAGAGACGAGCAGTACTTC. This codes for CASSDNMGLAGRDEQYF.

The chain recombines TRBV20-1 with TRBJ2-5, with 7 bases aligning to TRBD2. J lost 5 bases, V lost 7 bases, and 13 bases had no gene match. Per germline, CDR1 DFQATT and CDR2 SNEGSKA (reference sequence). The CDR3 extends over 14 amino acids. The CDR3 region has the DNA TGCAGTGTCATAGGTTTTCGGGGGGAGGAGACCCAGTACTTC. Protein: CSVIGFRGEETQYF.

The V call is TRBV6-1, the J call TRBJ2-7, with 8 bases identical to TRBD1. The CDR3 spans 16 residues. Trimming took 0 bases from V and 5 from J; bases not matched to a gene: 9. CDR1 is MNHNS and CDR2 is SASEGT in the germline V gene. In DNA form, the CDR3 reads TGTGCCAGCAGTGAAGCGGGCCAGGGGGCAAACGACGAGCAGTACTTC. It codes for CASSEAGQGANDEQYF.

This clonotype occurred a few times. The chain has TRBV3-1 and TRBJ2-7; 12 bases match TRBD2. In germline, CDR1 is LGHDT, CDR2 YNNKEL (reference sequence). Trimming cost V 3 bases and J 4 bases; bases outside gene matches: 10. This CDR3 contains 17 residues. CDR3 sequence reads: CASSHSLTSGRLYEQYF. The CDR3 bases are TGTGCCAGCAGCCATTCCCTCACTAGCGGGAGGTTATACGAGCAGTACTTC.

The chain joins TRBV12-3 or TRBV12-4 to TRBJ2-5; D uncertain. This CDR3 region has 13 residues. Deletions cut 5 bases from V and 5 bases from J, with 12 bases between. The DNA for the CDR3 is TGTGCCAGCAGTCCCGGACCTACGGAGACCCAGTACTTC. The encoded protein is CASSPGPTETQYF.

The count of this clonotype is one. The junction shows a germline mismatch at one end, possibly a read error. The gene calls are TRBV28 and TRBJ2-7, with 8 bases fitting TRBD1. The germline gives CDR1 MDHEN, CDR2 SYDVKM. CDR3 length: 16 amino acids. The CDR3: CACSPRQGKSSYEQYF. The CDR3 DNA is TGTGCCTGCAGCCCCCGACAGGGGAAGAGCTCCTACGAGCAGTACTTC.

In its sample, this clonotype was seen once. This CDR3 is CASSDDRGFGYTF. CDR3 DNA: TGCGCCAGCAGCGACGACAGGGGCTTTGGCTACACCTTC. The V call is TRBV5-1, the J call TRBJ1-2, with 8 bases aligning to TRBD1. Trimming took 4 bases from V and 7 from J; bases not matched to a gene: 6. The CDR3 is 13 residues long. CDR1 is SGHRS, CDR2 YFSETQ, per germline.

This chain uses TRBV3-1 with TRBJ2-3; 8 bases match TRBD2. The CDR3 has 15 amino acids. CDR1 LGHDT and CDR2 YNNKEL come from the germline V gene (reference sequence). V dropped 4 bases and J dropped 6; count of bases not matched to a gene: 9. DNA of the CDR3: TGTGCCAGCAGCCCCTCCGGGCGGGGGGTCGATACGCAGTATTTT. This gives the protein CASSPSGRGVDTQYF.

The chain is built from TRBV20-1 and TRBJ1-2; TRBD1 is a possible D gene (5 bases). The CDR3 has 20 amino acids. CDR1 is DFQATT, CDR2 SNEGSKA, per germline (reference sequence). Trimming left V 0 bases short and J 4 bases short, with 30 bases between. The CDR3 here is CSARDGGEQWAPKTSYGYTF. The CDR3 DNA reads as TGCAGTGCTAGAGATGGGGGGGAGCAGTGGGCCCCAAAGACTAGCTATGGCTACACCTTC.

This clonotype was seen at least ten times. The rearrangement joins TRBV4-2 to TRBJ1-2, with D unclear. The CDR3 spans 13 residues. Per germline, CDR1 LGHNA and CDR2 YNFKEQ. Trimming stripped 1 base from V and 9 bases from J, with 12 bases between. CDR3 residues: CASSQVAGARYTF. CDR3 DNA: TGTGCCAGCAGCCAAGTCGCAGGCGCGCGCTACACCTTC.

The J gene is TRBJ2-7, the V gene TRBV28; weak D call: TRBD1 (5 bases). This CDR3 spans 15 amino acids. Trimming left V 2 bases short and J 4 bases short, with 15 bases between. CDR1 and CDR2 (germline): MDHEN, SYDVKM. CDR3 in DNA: TGTGCCAGCAGTTTAGATTCGGCAGGGAAATACGAGCAGTACTTC. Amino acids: CASSLDSAGKYEQYF.

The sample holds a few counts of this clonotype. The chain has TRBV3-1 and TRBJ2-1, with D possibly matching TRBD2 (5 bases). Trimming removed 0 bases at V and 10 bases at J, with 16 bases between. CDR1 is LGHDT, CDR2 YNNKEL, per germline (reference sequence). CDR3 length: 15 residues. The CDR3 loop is CASSQEGPSYGEQFF. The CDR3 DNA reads TGTGCCAGCAGCCAAGAGGGCCCTAGCTACGGAGAGCAGTTCTTC.

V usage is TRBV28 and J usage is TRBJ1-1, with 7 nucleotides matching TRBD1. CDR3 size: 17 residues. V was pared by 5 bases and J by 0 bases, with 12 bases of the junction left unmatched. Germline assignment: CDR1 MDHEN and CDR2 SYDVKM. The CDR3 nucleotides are TGTGCCAGCAGTAGCCTTTACAGGGGCCAGATGAACACTGAAGCTTTCTTT. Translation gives CASSSLYRGQMNTEAFF.

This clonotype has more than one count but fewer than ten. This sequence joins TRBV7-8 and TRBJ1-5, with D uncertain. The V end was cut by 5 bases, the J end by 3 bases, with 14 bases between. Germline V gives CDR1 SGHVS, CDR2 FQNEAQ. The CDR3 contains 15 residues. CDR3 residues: CASSPGGIYNQPQHF. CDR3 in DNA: TGTGCCAGCAGCCCAGGTGGTATTTACAATCAGCCCCAGCATTTT.

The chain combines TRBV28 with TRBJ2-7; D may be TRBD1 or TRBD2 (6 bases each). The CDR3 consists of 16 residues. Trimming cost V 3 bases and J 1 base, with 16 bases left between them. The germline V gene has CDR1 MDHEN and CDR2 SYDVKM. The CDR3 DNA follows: TGTGCCAGCAGTTTTCCGAGTACAGGGAGGTCCTACGAGCAGTACTTC. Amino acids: CASSFPSTGRSYEQYF.